One T cell receptor (beta chain) is described in this entry. The entry originates in a study of blood T cell repertoires in COVID-19. Data came from immunoSEQ multiplex PCR; TCRdb stores just in-frame clones and leaves some out. The sample lists about 99,000 clones; roughly 82% were seen once. V was cut by 1 base and J by 0 bases, with 7 bases left in between. The CDR3 is made up of 14 amino acids. Germline values: CDR1 MNHNS, CDR2 SASEGT. The sequencing sample was made of peripheral blood. The receptor's source is a man in his sixties with acute or convalescent COVID-19. The chain has TRBV6-1 and TRBJ2-7; the D gene is possibly TRBD1 (6 bases). CDR3 DNA sequence: TGTGCCAGCAGTGAAGGGGGGCTCTCCTACGAGCAGTACTTC. It encodes CASSEGGLSYEQYF.